This T cell receptor (beta chain) was found in a study of blood T cells in healthy people across ages (dated by TCRdb to the mid-2010s). With regard to the full study: In model experiments, template switching captured roughly one uniquely barcoded TCR beta cDNA molecule for every two T cells. Age-related changes in TCR beta repertoire diversity were measured in the study by deep sequencing normalized with unique cDNA molecular identifiers. The donors were split into four age groups: young (average around 15 years), middle-aged (39), aged (about 62) and long-lived (82). To avoid experimental bias, donors of different ages were randomly spread across the sequencing lanes. Two additional independent replicas of 1 million unique cDNA reads from the same blood draw were analyzed for two donors (one aged 18 to 29 and one aged 80 or older).

Points the paper makes about the study in general: There was a strong correlation between observed TCR beta diversity and the percentage of naive T cells measured by flow cytometry. Compared with the aged group, the long-lived group had more naive CD4+ T cells, fewer expanded clones and increased TCR diversity, a pattern suggesting age selection. Because donor CMV infection status was unknown, age-related changes in expanded clonotypes were potentially confounded. Estimates of total diversity based on one million sequenced T cells were regarded as lower bounds and as underestimates. Observed TCR beta diversity per million T cells fell roughly linearly with age, and a significant reduction was already apparent by age around 40. Conclusive comparison of naive and antigen-experienced compartments was prevented by the profiling of bulk unsorted PBMCs.

Library preparation was by 5' RACE. Sequencing instrument: Illumina HiSeq 2500. The second PCR ran for about 7 to 11 cycles and used a J-beta primer mix along with a sample-barcoded 5' primer. A template-switch 5' adaptor carrying 12 random nucleotides introduced a unique molecular identifier onto each TCR beta cDNA molecule. Each sample yielded at least 3 million CDR3-containing paired-end reads. All of the RNA was converted into first-strand cDNA using the Mint cDNA synthesis kit, with a TRBC-specific oligonucleotide serving as the primer. Following uracil-DNA glycosylase treatment, all cDNA underwent a first 18-cycle PCR with the universal primers M1SS and BC2_uni_R. As for the authors' bioinformatics: For normalization, 1 million high-quality reads, each with a distinct molecular identifier, were randomly selected from each sample. Reads with shared molecular identifiers were discarded instead of being binned into consensus sequences. MiTCR, run with a Q25 quality threshold and the strictest error-elimination algorithm, handled CDR3 identification, clonotype clustering and error correction. Lower-bound total TCR beta diversity was estimated with a nonparametric unseen species model using Euler transformation. Using fastp trimming at Q25 and MiXCR clonotype assembly, TCRdb reanalyzed the public sequencing data and kept in-frame beta chains. CDR3 protein sequences are deduplicated, and each keeps its most common genes and DNA. In this record, the V and J calls reflect TCRdb's handling and not the investigators' own analysis. The sample includes 600,000 or so distinct CDR3 sequences, with roughly 31% observed a single time. The ten largest clones add up to around 16% of the sample.

Spanning cysteine to phenylalanine, the CDR3 consists of 16 amino acids. Only the CDR3 region is kept as DNA, spanning 48 bases read in frame from base 1. Trimming removed 0 bases from V and 7 bases from J, leaving 19 bases between the germline ends. The germline V gene (reference sequence) sets CDR1 to LGHDT and CDR2 to YNNKEL. Notes on this clonotype: The antigen it recognizes is unknown. A read error may be the cause here, since a much bigger clone is one base away.

Donors were 40 or so systemically healthy Caucasian individuals from Russia aged roughly 6 to 100 years. Approximately 10 milliliters of peripheral blood were collected from each donor into EDTA-treated Vacutainer tubes. Ficoll-Paque density-gradient centrifugation was used to isolate PBMCs, with at least 7 million per sample. Trizol reagent was used to extract total RNA from PBMCs, with at least 5.5 micrograms per sample. The percentages of naive CD45RAhigh/CD27high T cells were determined by flow cytometry on a PBMC aliquot from every donor. Sequencing was performed on blood. The sequence links TRBV3-1 to TRBJ2-7; the D gene is perhaps TRBD1 or TRBD2, each of them matching over 6 bases. The clonotype comes from an elderly woman in good health. Read as DNA, the sequence is TGTGCCAGCAGCCAAGACTTAGGGGGAGGCTCGGGTGAGCAGTACTTC. This is translated as CASSQDLGGGSGEQYF.